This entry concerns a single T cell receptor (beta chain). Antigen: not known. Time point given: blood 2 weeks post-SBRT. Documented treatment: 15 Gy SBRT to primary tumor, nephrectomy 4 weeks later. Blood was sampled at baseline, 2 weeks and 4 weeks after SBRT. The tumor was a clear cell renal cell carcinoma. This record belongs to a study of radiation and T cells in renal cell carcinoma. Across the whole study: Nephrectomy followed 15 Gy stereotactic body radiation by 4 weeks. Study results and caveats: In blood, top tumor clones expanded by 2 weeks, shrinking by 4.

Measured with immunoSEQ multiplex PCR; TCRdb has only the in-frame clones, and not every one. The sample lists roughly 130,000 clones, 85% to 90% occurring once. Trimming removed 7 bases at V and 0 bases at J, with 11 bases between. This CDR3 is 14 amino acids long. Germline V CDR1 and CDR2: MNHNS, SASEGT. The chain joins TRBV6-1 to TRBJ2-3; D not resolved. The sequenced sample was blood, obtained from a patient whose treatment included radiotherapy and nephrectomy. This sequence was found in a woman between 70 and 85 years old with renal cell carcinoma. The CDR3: CASTVLFSTDTQYF. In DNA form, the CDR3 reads TGTGCCAGCACCGTCCTTTTTAGCACAGATACGCAGTATTTT.